This is a list of T cell receptor beta chains from one sample in a study of shared clonotypes between healthy human individuals. TCRdb's table, derived via immunoSEQ multiplex PCR, lists solely in-frame clones and lacks some. The data contain 2 million to 2.5 million clones, more than 90% of them singletons. The sample comprised naive CD4+ T cells sorted from blood. The receptor source for this set is a man younger than 30 in good health. Each CDR3 is given with its conserved first and last residue. D genes are given only for firm matches. A row's size may be missing; if present it is once, few, many or a size class.

D gene	J gene	clone size	V gene	CDR3 protein	CDR3 DNA
-	TRBJ2-7	-	TRBV10-3	CAISVGTPYEQYF	TGTGCCATCAGTGTGGGCACCCCCTACGAGCAGTACTTC
-	TRBJ2-5	-	TRBV5-1	CASSFPGAQETQYF	TGCGCCAGCAGCTTCCCAGGGGCCCAAGAGACCCAGTACTTC
-	TRBJ1-6	few	TRBV27	CASGASGSYNSPLHF	TGTGCCAGCGGGGCAAGCGGCTCCTATAATTCACCCCTCCACTTT
-	TRBJ1-1	-	TRBV7-2	CASSLGGAAEAFF	TGTGCCAGCAGCTTAGGGGGTGCGGCTGAAGCTTTCTTT
TRBD1	TRBJ1-5	-	TRBV6-1	CASRRTGDNQPQHF	TGTGCCAGCAGGAGGACAGGGGACAATCAGCCCCAGCATTTT
-	TRBJ1-4	once	TRBV25-1	CASSEYSYSTNEKLFF	TGTGCCAGCAGTGAATACTCCTATTCCACTAATGAAAAACTGTTTTTT
-	TRBJ2-5	-	TRBV5-1	CASSFSSGQETQYF	TGCGCCAGCAGCTTTAGTAGCGGCCAAGAGACCCAGTACTTC
-	TRBJ2-4	-	TRBV19	CASSIGVSAKNIQYF	TGTGCCAGTAGTATTGGTGTTTCGGCCAAAAACATTCAGTACTTC
-	TRBJ1-5	-	TRBV5-6	CASSLGQLINQPQHF	TGTGCCAGCAGCTTGGGACAGCTGATCAATCAGCCCCAGCATTTT
-	TRBJ1-1	once	TRBV25-1	CASSDSVLLNTEAFF	TGTGCCAGCAGTGACTCTGTGCTCTTGAACACTGAAGCTTTCTTT
-	TRBJ1-1	-	TRBV9	CASSAHAVGVATEAFF	TGTGCCAGCAGCGCCCACGCCGTGGGGGTGGCCACTGAAGCTTTCTTT
-	TRBJ2-7	once	TRBV7-9	CASSPRRAGSYEQYF	TGTGCCAGCAGCCCTCGGCGGGCGGGCTCCTACGAGCAGTACTTC
-	TRBJ2-2	once	TRBV6-1	CASERYTGELFF	TGTGCCAGCGAAAGGTACACCGGGGAGCTGTTTTTT
TRBD1	TRBJ2-3	-	TRBV7-7	CASSDQQGANPTDTQYF	TGTGCTAGCAGCGACCAACAGGGGGCCAACCCCACAGATACGCAGTATTTT
TRBD1	TRBJ2-7	-	TRBV2	CASGSGTVTYEQYF	TGTGCCAGCGGTTCCGGGACAGTAACCTACGAGCAGTACTTC
TRBD2	TRBJ2-1	-	TRBV6-5	CASSPLAGVFEQFF	TGTGCCAGCAGCCCTCTAGCGGGAGTTTTTGAGCAGTTCTTC
TRBD1	TRBJ2-7	-	TRBV10-3	CATEGQGGYEQYF	TGTGCCACAGAGGGACAGGGAGGCTACGAGCAGTACTTC
-	TRBJ2-2	-	TRBV2	CASSAIRNTGELFF	TGTGCCAGCAGTGCAATACGGAACACCGGGGAGCTGTTTTTT
-	TRBJ2-2	-	TRBV6-1	CASSRMALSGELFF	TGTGCCAGCAGTCGAATGGCACTGTCCGGGGAGCTGTTTTTT
-	TRBJ1-5	-	TRBV11-3	CASSLDRPHRRQPQHF	TGTGCCAGCAGCTTAGATAGGCCCCACCGGAGGCAGCCCCAGCATTTT
-	TRBJ2-3	once	TRBV7-2	CASSLYTDTQYF	TGTGCCAGCAGCTTGTACACAGATACGCAGTATTTT
-	TRBJ2-7	-	TRBV6-6	CASRRMDGAYEQYF	TGTGCCAGCAGGAGAATGGACGGGGCCTACGAGCAGTACTTC
TRBD1	TRBJ2-4	-	TRBV5-4	CASSFPGQDRLAKNIQYF	TGTGCCAGCAGCTTCCCAGGACAGGACCGACTAGCCAAAAACATTCAGTACTTC
TRBD2	TRBJ2-3	-	TRBV7-6	CASSRGLAGVDTQYF	TGTGCCAGCAGCCGAGGACTAGCGGGGGTAGATACGCAGTATTTT
-	TRBJ2-5	-	TRBV20-1	CSASTRETQYF	TGCAGTGCTAGTACGAGGGAGACCCAGTACTTC
-	TRBJ2-3	-	TRBV10-2	CASRAVPGVADTQYF	TGCGCCAGCAGGGCAGTACCAGGGGTGGCAGATACGCAGTATTTT
TRBD2	TRBJ2-5	-	TRBV10-3	CAISGLAQETQYF	TGTGCCATCAGTGGACTAGCCCAAGAGACCCAGTACTTC
TRBD1	TRBJ2-7	-	TRBV28	CASSLRQPGQSSYEQYF	TGTGCCAGCAGTTTACGCCAACCGGGACAGAGCTCCTACGAGCAGTACTTC
-	TRBJ1-2	-	TRBV6-1	CASSETVYGYTF	TGTGCCAGCAGTGAGACAGTTTATGGCTACACCTTC
-	TRBJ1-2	-	TRBV27	CASMGEYGYTF	TGTGCCAGCATGGGAGAGTATGGCTACACCTTC
TRBD2	TRBJ2-7	-	TRBV27	CASSSTYGGAFIYEQYF	TGTGCCAGCAGTTCCACGTACGGGGGGGCCTTTATTTACGAGCAGTACTTC
-	TRBJ1-4	once	TRBV9	CASSVDPGKEKLFF	TGTGCCAGCAGCGTAGATCCGGGAAAGGAAAAACTGTTTTTT
-	TRBJ1-1	-	TRBV11-2	CASSLTGGTEAFF	TGTGCCAGCAGCCTCACGGGTGGCACTGAAGCTTTCTTT
TRBD1	TRBJ1-1	-	TRBV19	CASQGVTEAFF	TGTGCCAGCCAGGGGGTTACTGAAGCTTTCTTT
TRBD1	TRBJ2-7	-	TRBV5-1	CASSFGTGLVEQYF	TGCGCCAGCAGCTTCGGGACAGGGCTGGTCGAGCAGTACTTC
TRBD1	TRBJ2-7	-	TRBV5-1	CASSFAAGGNKFYEQYF	TGCGCCAGCAGCTTTGCGGCAGGGGGCAATAAGTTCTACGAGCAGTACTTC
-	TRBJ1-1	-	TRBV10-1	CASSESRFYTEAFF	TGCGCCAGCAGTGAGTCGAGGTTTTACACTGAAGCTTTCTTT
TRBD2	TRBJ2-7	-	TRBV5-1	CASSVDGRTLGEQYF	TGCGCCAGCAGCGTCGACGGGAGGACTCTGGGGGAGCAGTACTTC
-	TRBJ2-7	-	TRBV19	CARTLVGFYEQYF	TGTGCCAGAACCCTTGTTGGGTTCTACGAGCAGTACTTC
-	TRBJ1-2	-	TRBV10-2	CASSDGPSGTSPQMGYTF	TGCGCCAGCAGTGATGGTCCGTCCGGAACTAGCCCCCAGATGGGCTACACCTTC
TRBD1	TRBJ2-1	-	TRBV6-5	CASTTGGNEQFF	TGTGCCAGCACGACAGGGGGCAATGAGCAGTTCTTC
TRBD1	TRBJ1-4	-	TRBV7-8	CASSPRQGSGEKLFF	TGTGCCAGCAGCCCCCGACAGGGATCGGGTGAAAAACTGTTTTTT
-	TRBJ2-5	-	TRBV19	CASKGSGRGQETQYF	TGTGCCAGTAAAGGGAGTGGTAGAGGGCAAGAGACCCAGTACTTC
-	TRBJ2-5	once	TRBV7-9	CASSSGGDSETQYF	TGTGCCAGCAGTTCCGGAGGGGACTCGGAGACCCAGTACTTC
TRBD2	TRBJ2-5	-	TRBV28	CASSTSGLTKETQYF	TGTGCCAGCAGCACTAGCGGACTCACGAAAGAGACCCAGTACTTC